A single T cell receptor beta chain is shown here with its context. This clonotype came up a few times. No much larger clone exists at a distance of one base, and base qualities are not known. The sample belongs to a study of T cells after yellow fever vaccination (dated by TCRdb to the late 2010s). Regarding the research as a whole: Staining for CD3, CD45RA, CCR7 and CD95 was used to sort memory subsets (EM, EMRA, CM and Tscm) on a BD FACS Aria III. The SMART-Seq v4 Ultra Low Input RNA kit was used to prepare libraries from fractions with low cell numbers. Two healthy male donors, one aged 18 to 30 and one aged 30 to 40 years, made up the cohort. Bulk TCR alpha and beta repertoires were sequenced longitudinally to track T-cell clones before and after primary and booster YFV17D yellow fever vaccination. Memory subsets were sorted on days 0, 15 and 45 and at 18 months following primary vaccination, and on days 0, 15 and 45 following the 30-year booster. Blood samples were taken at several timepoints before and after primary and secondary immunization, and bulk PBMC replicates and cell subsets were isolated.

Interpreted using the paper, the treatment or condition label stands for: live attenuated yellow fever vaccine strain. A standard Ficoll-Paque protocol was used to isolate PBMCs from peripheral blood. The RNeasy Micro Kit was used to extract RNA from sorted memory subsets. V loses 2 bases, J loses 5 bases, and the germline ends lie 12 bases apart. Its CDR3 holds 14 amino acids, cysteine through phenylalanine. The read is trimmed to its CDR3 DNA, 42 bases read in frame from base 1. CDR1 and CDR2 were assigned from the germline V gene as MNHEY and SVGEGT. Overall study results and their limits: FACS-sorted repertoires could contain abundant contaminating clonotypes from the bulk population, so computational filtering was required. Only a couple of donors were included in the study, so the extent to which the findings can be generalized is limited. In the sorted memory subsets on day 0, nearly all of the vaccine-responding clonotypes fell below detection. Compared with the primary T-cell response, the secondary T-cell response was faster but weaker, reaching its peak on day 5 rather than on day 15. A small share of clonotypes occurred in both CD4 and CD8 compartments, likely arising from convergent recombination. After the booster, most clones that had expanded after primary vaccination were detected again (nearly 98% of CD4 and around nine tenths of CD8), suggesting broad maintenance of memory.

The reads were generated on an Illumina NovaSeq 6000. TCR cDNA was made using 5'RACE template switching, a step that added a universal primer site and unique molecular identifiers. Priming of cDNA synthesis was performed from both the TCR alpha and TCR beta constant segments. Libraries were amplified in two PCR steps, with sample barcodes and sequencing adapters added in the second step. Sequencing of the libraries was done on either Illumina HiSeq 2500 (2x100 bp) or NovaSeq (2x150 bp). As for the original processing: MIGEC handled demultiplexing of reads and collapsing into UMI consensus sequences, while MiXCR performed V(D)J alignment. Using edgeR on replicate PBMC samples, clonotypes were called vaccine-responding if FDR was below 0.01 and the log2 fold change was above 5 up to day 15. CD4 or CD8 identity was assigned to each bulk clonotype according to whether the clonotype was present at higher abundance in the sequenced CD4 repertoire or the sequenced CD8 repertoire. Clonotype frequencies in memory subsets were weighted by FACS-sorted cell numbers to estimate each clone's distribution across memory phenotypes. TCRdb trimmed public reads at Q25 via fastp, called clones via MiXCR and kept in-frame beta chains. Duplicate CDR3 protein sequences are folded into a single record with the most common DNA and genes. The V and J calls were determined by TCRdb, not by the authors. The sample table shows tens of thousands of distinct CDR3 sequences, and 5% to 6.5% are seen once. The top ten clones comprise roughly a third of the sample.

Rearrangement joined TRBV6-2 or TRBV6-3 to TRBJ2-5, and perhaps TRBD1 as D gene, on 6 matching bases. The sample was PBMCs, either bulk or a sorted T-cell subset (CD4+, CD8+, memory, or dextramer-sorted; not recorded which), taken on the day of the yellow fever booster vaccination. This TCR derives from a man between 18 and 29 years old who received the YFV17D yellow fever vaccine. The CDR3 protein: CASSYAGELETQYF. The sequenced DNA: TGTGCCAGCAGTTACGCAGGGGAGTTGGAGACCCAGTACTTC.